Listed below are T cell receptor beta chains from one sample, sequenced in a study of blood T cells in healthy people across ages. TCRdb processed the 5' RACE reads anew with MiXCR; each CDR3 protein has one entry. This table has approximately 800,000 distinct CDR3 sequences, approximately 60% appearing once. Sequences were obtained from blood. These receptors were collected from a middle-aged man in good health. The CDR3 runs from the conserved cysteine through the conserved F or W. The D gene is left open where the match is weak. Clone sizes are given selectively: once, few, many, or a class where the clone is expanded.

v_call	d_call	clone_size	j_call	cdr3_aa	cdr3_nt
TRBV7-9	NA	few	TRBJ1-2	CASSAYGRTNYGYTF	TGTGCCAGCAGCGCCTACGGACGGACTAACTATGGCTACACCTTC
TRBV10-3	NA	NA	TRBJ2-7	CAISAEQVTYEQYF	TGTGCCATCAGTGCAGAACAGGTTACCTACGAGCAGTACTTC
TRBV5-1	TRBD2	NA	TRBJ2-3	CASRASGSTTDTQYF	TGCGCCAGCAGGGCTAGCGGGAGTACCACAGATACGCAGTATTTT
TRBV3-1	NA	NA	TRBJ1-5	CASSQGGSRFNQPQHF	TGTGCCAGCAGCCAAGGGGGTAGCAGGTTCAATCAGCCCCAGCATTTT
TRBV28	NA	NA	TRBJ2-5	CASSWLIKAYLREETQYF	TGTGCCAGCAGCTGGCTTATCAAGGCCTACCTTAGGGAAGAGACCCAGTACTTC
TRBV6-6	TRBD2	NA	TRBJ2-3	CASSSRASGVTDTQYF	TGTGCCAGCAGTTCCCGGGCTAGCGGGGTGACAGATACGCAGTATTTT
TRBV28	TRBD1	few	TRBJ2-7	CASRVSGTGLHEQYF	TGTGCCAGCCGGGTATCCGGGACAGGGCTTCACGAGCAGTACTTC
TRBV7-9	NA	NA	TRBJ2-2	CASSLLQSAGELFF	TGTGCCAGCAGCTTACTTCAATCCGCCGGGGAGCTGTTTTTT
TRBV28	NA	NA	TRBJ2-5	CASRTSGLETQYF	TGTGCCAGCAGGACCTCGGGACTAGAGACCCAGTACTTC
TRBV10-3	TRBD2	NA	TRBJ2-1	CAISEAGGPDEQFF	TGTGCCATCAGTGAAGCGGGGGGGCCAGATGAGCAGTTCTTC
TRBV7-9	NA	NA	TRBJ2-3	CASSYKGDTQYF	TGTGCCAGCAGCTATAAGGGAGATACGCAGTATTTT